The 27 T cell receptor beta chains in this list originate from one sample, sequenced in a study of blood T cell repertoires in COVID-19. The data were produced by immunoSEQ multiplex PCR, yet TCRdb's version contains in-frame clones alone and is incomplete. This sample has around 140,000 clones, with 85% to 90% found just once. Material: peripheral blood. Receptor source: a man aged 50 to 60 with active COVID-19.

V is TRBV15 and J is TRBJ2-7; 9 bases are a match to TRBD1. J gave up 2 bases and V 0 bases, and 5 bases lay outside the gene matches. The CDR3 extends over 16 amino acids. CDR1 is LNHNV and CDR2 is YYDKDF in the germline V gene (reference sequence). CDR3 protein: CATSRDRGTGTYEQYF. The CDR3 DNA is TGTGCCACCAGCAGAGACCGCGGGACAGGGACCTACGAGCAGTACTTC.

This clone was recorded only once. This rearrangement joins TRBV10-3 to TRBJ2-1, with 8 bases identical to TRBD2. The CDR3 totals 12 residues. The junction had 2 bases not matched to a gene; V was cut back by 10 bases and J by 3 bases. Germline V gene sequence: CDR1 ENHRY, CDR2 SYGVKD. CDR3 DNA: TGTGCCACAACTAGCGGCTACAATGAGCAGTTCTTC. This codes for CATTSGYNEQFF.

J is TRBJ2-1 and V is TRBV4-2; the match to TRBD2 covers 11 bases. The CDR3 sequence is 16 residues long. Germline V gene data show CDR1 as LGHNA and CDR2 as YNFKEQ. Trimming cost V 2 bases and J 3 bases; bases outside gene matches: 3. The CDR3 DNA follows: TGTGCCAGCAGCCAACTTCTAGCGGGGGGCTACAATGAGCAGTTCTTC. Translation gives CASSQLLAGGYNEQFF.

V is TRBV15 and J is TRBJ2-7, with 9 bases lining up with TRBD2. Germline V gene sequence: CDR1 LNHNV, CDR2 YYDKDF (reference sequence). This CDR3 has 15 residues. Trimming at V came to 4 bases and at J to 0 bases, leaving 4 bases not matched to a gene. CDR3 residues: CATSTVAGDSYEQYF. The CDR3 DNA follows: TGTGCCACCAGCACGGTAGCGGGGGACTCCTACGAGCAGTACTTC.

The gene calls are TRBV5-1 and TRBJ1-4, with D tentatively TRBD1 (6 bases). V was shortened by 7 bases and J by 0 bases, with 10 bases between the two germline ends. The CDR3 loop spans 14 amino acids. Germline V CDR1 and CDR2: SGHRS, YFSETQ. The CDR3 sequence: CASQDSATNEKLFF. CDR3 sequence (DNA): TGCGCCAGCCAGGACAGCGCAACTAATGAAAAACTGTTTTTT.

The chain couples TRBV5-1 to TRBJ2-7; D might be TRBD1 (6 bases). V gave up 0 bases and J gave up 6 bases, with 10 bases separating them. Germline V gene sequence: CDR1 SGHRS, CDR2 YFSETQ. This CDR3 comprises 13 residues. The CDR3 region has the DNA TGCGCCAGCAGCTTGGCGACAGGTACCGAGCAGTACTTC. Protein sequence: CASSLATGTEQYF.

CDR3 amino acids: CASSLRSSGNYEQYF. The CDR3 DNA follows: TGCGCCAGCAGCTTGCGGTCTAGCGGCAATTACGAGCAGTACTTC. The rearrangement links TRBV5-1 to TRBJ2-7; 7 bases agree with TRBD2. CDR1 SGHRS and CDR2 YFSETQ come from the germline V gene. The CDR3 consists of 15 residues. Germline trimming cut 1 base from V and 4 bases from J; bases unmatched to any gene: 8.

The rearrangement joins TRBV11-1 to TRBJ2-2; TRBD1 matches at 9 bases. CDR3 length: 16 amino acids. The V and J ends lost 4 bases and 4 bases, in that order; junction bases with no gene match: 7. Germline-derived CDR1 and CDR2 are SGHAT and FQDESV (reference sequence). The CDR3 protein is CASSWDRAGSTGELFF. CDR3 nucleotide sequence: TGTGCCAGCAGCTGGGACAGGGCGGGCAGCACCGGGGAGCTGTTTTTT.

The V gene is TRBV12-3 or TRBV12-4, the J gene TRBJ2-5, with 8 bases matching TRBD1. CDR3 length: 13 residues. Trimming cost V 7 bases and J 5 bases; bases outside gene matches: 6. The CDR3 region is CASTQGAGETQYF. For the CDR3, the DNA is TGTGCCAGCACCCAGGGGGCGGGGGAGACCCAGTACTTC.

This clone was detected a few times. The rearrangement links TRBV19 to TRBJ2-7; maybe TRBD1 (6 bases). The CDR3 loop spans 15 amino acids. V was cut by 1 base and J by 2 bases, with 12 bases left in between. Per the germline V gene, CDR1 is LNHDA and CDR2 is SQIVND (reference sequence). The CDR3 spells CASSIAGDTTYEQYF. DNA for the CDR3: TGTGCCAGTAGTATAGCCGGGGACACCACCTACGAGCAGTACTTC.

The table lists this clone with a count of one. The gene calls are TRBV19 and TRBJ1-5, with D maybe TRBD1 (5 bases). Trimming pared 10 bases from V and 6 bases from J, leaving 19 bases between. The CDR3 is made up of 14 amino acids. Germline V gene lookup returns CDR1 LNHDA and CDR2 SQIVND (reference sequence). CDR3 sequence (DNA): TGTGCCACTACCCCCGGGGGGTTGTCTCAGCCCCAGCATTTT. Translated: CATTPGGLSQPQHF.

This clone was counted a single time. In nucleotides, the CDR3 is TGCAGCGCCAGGACAGGGGGCGGCTACGAGCAGTACTTC. Its protein is CSARTGGGYEQYF. The chain joins TRBV29-1 to TRBJ2-7, with 11 nucleotides matching TRBD1. This CDR3 has 13 residues. Germline V gives CDR1 SQVTM, CDR2 ANQGSEA. V was clipped by 7 bases and J by 3 bases; unmatched bases: 5.

In this sample, this clone turned up a few times. The genes are TRBV5-1 and TRBJ2-2; 7 bases agree with TRBD2. The CDR3 is made up of 14 amino acids. Germline V gene sequence: CDR1 SGHRS, CDR2 YFSETQ. Trimming removed 7 bases from V and 7 bases from J; junction bases left unmatched: 10. CDR3 loop: CASGSGGLGGELFF. The CDR3, as DNA: TGCGCCAGCGGCTCGGGGGGACTTGGCGGGGAGCTGTTTTTT.

This clone was recorded a few times. The chain combines TRBV7-9 with TRBJ2-2; TRBD2 is a possible D gene (6 bases). Trimming removed 10 bases from V and 1 base from J, with 16 bases in between. There are 15 residues in the CDR3. Germline CDR1 is SEHNR and CDR2 is FQNEAQ (reference sequence). The CDR3 DNA follows: TGTGCCACCCAATTGGGAGGTCGGAACACCGGGGAGCTGTTTTTT. This codes for CATQLGGRNTGELFF.

The chain carries TRBV6-2 or TRBV6-3 and TRBJ1-6; tentatively, D is TRBD1 (5 bases). Germline V gene lookup returns CDR1 MNHEY and CDR2 SVGEGT. The CDR3 runs 12 residues. Trimming stripped 2 bases from V and 15 bases from J, with 11 bases between. CDR3 sequence: CASSYRGPNLHF. DNA for the CDR3: TGTGCCAGCAGTTACAGGGGCCCAAACCTCCACTTT.

This clone was detected only once. The V and J genes are TRBV12-5 and TRBJ1-4; TRBD1 might be the D (5 bases). The CDR3 has 12 amino acids. CDR1 and CDR2 from the germline V gene are LGHNT and FRNRAP. Deletions cut 6 bases from V and 10 bases from J, with 12 bases between. CDR3: CASGGTRPKLFF. The CDR3 bases are TGTGCTAGTGGCGGGACTCGTCCAAAACTGTTTTTT.

The V and J genes are TRBV7-2 and TRBJ1-2, with 8 bases aligning to TRBD1. In germline, CDR1 is SGHTA, CDR2 FQGNSA. The length of the CDR3 is 14 residues. Germline trimming cut 5 bases from V and 8 bases from J; bases unmatched to any gene: 10. CDR3 sequence: CASSPQGQGQGYTF. The CDR3 region has the DNA TGTGCCAGCAGCCCCCAAGGACAGGGCCAGGGCTACACCTTC.

The rearrangement joins TRBV5-1 to TRBJ2-2; D not resolved. The germline V and J ends were trimmed by 0 bases and 0 bases, with 9 bases remaining between them. CDR3 length equals 16 residues. The germline V gene encodes CDR1 SGHRS and CDR2 YFSETQ. The CDR3 region is CASSLAARANTGELFF. CDR3 DNA: TGCGCCAGCAGCTTGGCTGCCCGGGCGAACACCGGGGAGCTGTTTTTT.

This clone is a singleton in its sample. This chain joins TRBV27 and TRBJ2-7; D is perhaps TRBD1 (6 bases). The V and J ends lost 4 bases and 0 bases respectively, with 16 bases between them. CDR3 length equals 16 residues. Germline V gene lookup returns CDR1 MNHEY and CDR2 SMNVEV (reference sequence). For the CDR3, the DNA is TGTGCCAGCAGTTCTCCGGGACAAGGGAGCTCCTACGAGCAGTACTTC. This gives the protein CASSSPGQGSSYEQYF.

J is TRBJ2-1 and V is TRBV9; TRBD2 might be the D (6 bases). Per germline, CDR1 SGDLS and CDR2 YYNGEE. V lost 0 bases and J lost 5, with 12 bases in between. The CDR3 runs 15 residues. CDR3 region: CASSVDAGLNNEQFF. CDR3 nucleotide sequence: TGTGCCAGCAGCGTAGACGCGGGATTAAACAATGAGCAGTTCTTC.

The sample holds one count of this clone. The CDR3 sequence is CASSQEAGGSGANVLTF. In DNA form, the CDR3 reads TGCGCCAGCAGCCAAGAGGCAGGGGGATCTGGGGCCAACGTCCTGACTTTC. The chain uses TRBV4-3 and TRBJ2-6; the match to TRBD1 covers 7 bases. The CDR3 covers 17 residues. The ends lost 0 bases at V and 1 base at J; junction bases unmatched: 3. Germline lookup yields CDR1 LGHNA and CDR2 YSLEER.

This chain connects TRBV18 to TRBJ1-2; TRBD1 might be the D (6 bases). The CDR3 extends over 19 amino acids. The germline V and J ends were trimmed by 2 bases and 4 bases, with 26 bases remaining between them. Germline-derived CDR1 and CDR2 are KGHSH and LQKENI. The CDR3 DNA reads TGTGCCAGCTCACCAAGCACACCTACACAGGGTACAGAAGGCTATGGCTACACCTTC. Protein product: CASSPSTPTQGTEGYGYTF.

This chain connects TRBV14 to TRBJ1-3; D not resolved. The CDR3 runs to 12 residues. CDR1 is SGHDN and CDR2 is FVKESK in the germline V gene. The ends were cut back, 4 bases at V and 4 bases at J, with 5 bases in the middle. This CDR3 reads CASSPTGNTIYF. The CDR3 DNA sequence: TGTGCCAGCAGCCCGACAGGAAACACCATATATTTT. Variable domain in full (rest from reference TRBV14 and TRBJ1-3): EAGVTQFPSHSVIEKGQTVTLRCDPISGHDNLYWYRRVMGKEIKFLLHFVKESKQDESGMPNNRFLAERTGGTYSTLKVQPAELEDSGVYFCASSPTGNTIYFGEGSWLTVV.

The V gene is TRBV5-1, the J gene TRBJ1-1; 7 bases map to TRBD1. V trimming: 0 bases; J trimming: 13 bases; junction bases outside the gene matches: 15. This CDR3 is 15 amino acids long. CDR1 SGHRS and CDR2 YFSETQ come from the germline V gene. The CDR3 loop reads CASSLAPGQKVGGFF. CDR3 coding DNA: TGCGCCAGCAGCTTGGCCCCGGGACAGAAAGTAGGGGGTTTCTTT.

The chain is built from TRBV4-2 and TRBJ2-1, with TRBD1 identical over 8 bases. CDR1 and CDR2 from the germline V gene are LGHNA and YNFKEQ. V was pared by 3 bases and J by 6 bases, with 4 bases of the junction left unmatched. This CDR3 has 14 amino acids. The chain's CDR3 is CASSQRTGPNEQFF. As DNA, the CDR3 is TGTGCCAGCAGCCAGAGGACAGGGCCCAATGAGCAGTTCTTC.

The chain recombines TRBV19 with TRBJ2-5; D gene uncertain. Germline CDR1 is LNHDA and CDR2 is SQIVND (reference sequence). The CDR3 is made up of 13 amino acids. Trimming stripped 3 bases from V and 7 bases from J, with 12 bases between. CDR3 sequence reads: CASSINEIGTQYF. The CDR3 nucleotides read TGTGCCAGTAGTATCAATGAAATCGGGACCCAGTACTTC.

V usage is TRBV19 and J usage is TRBJ1-5; 7 positions agree with TRBD1. V dropped 7 bases and J dropped 4; count of bases not matched to a gene: 7. Germline V gene data show CDR1 as LNHDA and CDR2 as SQIVND (reference sequence). The CDR3 covers 14 residues. DNA for the CDR3: TGTGCCAGTAAAGGGGAACAGGGGAATCAGCCCCAGCATTTT. Encoded protein: CASKGEQGNQPQHF. Using reference TRBV19 and TRBJ1-5 for the parts outside the CDR3, the full variable domain is DGGITQSPKYLFRKEGQNVTLSCEQNLNHDAMYWYRQDPGQGLRLIYYSQIVNDFQKGDIAEGYSVSREKKESFPLTVTSAQKNPTAFYLCASKGEQGNQPQHFGDGTRLSIL.